This T cell receptor beta chain originates from a study of response to subunit inactivated influenza vaccine (dated by TCRdb to 2016 to 2018). A note on the overall study: Deep quantitative profiling of the T cell receptor repertoire was used in the study to follow responses to a trivalent subunit inactivated influenza vaccine.

Per the publication, the time point label means: approximately 45 days after influenza vaccine administration. Study-wide conclusions, independent of this receptor: According to the authors, only a limited number of new T cells may be recruited by each seasonal influenza vaccination.

Sequences SGHRS (CDR1) and YFSETQ (CDR2) are obtained from the germline V gene. Cut back by 4 bases and 3 bases, the V and J ends lie 17 bases apart. The CDR3 contains 15 residues, cysteine and phenylalanine counted. Only CDR3 DNA is held: 45 bases, read in frame from base 1. The library was built by means of RT-PCR. The listed sequencing device is Illumina HiSeq 2500. The public reads were run again by TCRdb, first through fastp at Q25 and then through MiXCR, and only productive beta chains were kept. Each record represents a unique CDR3 protein, reported with the most common genes and DNA among its rows. The sample includes around 500,000 distinct CDR3 sequences, with about a tenth observed a single time. Of the sample, over 9.5% falls within the top ten clones. This clonotype was detected ten times or more. Its antigen remains unidentified. No much larger clone exists at a distance of one base, and base qualities are not known.

Here the chain combines TRBV5-1 and TRBJ2-7; a tentative D match to TRBD2 spans 7 bases. This TCR derives from a man in his forties or fifties who received an inactivated influenza vaccine. Donor details come from another sample of the same person, matched by shared clones. The sample consisted of PBMCs from blood, taken more than 35 days after vaccination. In nucleotides, the sequence is TGCGCCAGCAGCGGGGGGGGGGCCTCCCACTACGAGCAGTACTTC. This yields the protein CASSGGGASHYEQYF.